This passage covers 10 T cell receptor beta chains from one sample sequenced in a study of blood T cell repertoires in COVID-19. Generated by immunoSEQ multiplex PCR, the TCRdb table keeps only in-frame clones and is missing some. Of about 59,000 clones listed, 80% to 95% are singletons. The source material was peripheral blood. Source of these receptors: a man older than 75 with acute or convalescent COVID-19.

This clone was observed a handful of times. V and J are TRBV2 and TRBJ1-1, with 8 bases lining up with TRBD1. The V segment lost 7 bases and the J segment 4 bases; nucleotides outside the gene matches: 5. CDR3 length: 13 amino acids. Per germline, CDR1 SNHLY and CDR2 FYNNEI. In nucleotides, the CDR3 is TGTGCCAGCAAGACACAGGGGGGCACTGAAGCTTTCTTT. Its translation is CASKTQGGTEAFF. Drawing the rest from reference TRBV2 and TRBJ1-1, the complete variable domain is EPEVTQTPSHQVTQMGQEVILRCVPISNHLYFYWYRQILGQKVEFLVSFYNNEISEKSEIFDDQFSVERPDGSNFTLKIRSTKLEDSAMYFCASKTQGGTEAFFGQGTRLTVV.

The genes are TRBV30 and TRBJ1-6; 7 nucleotides agree with TRBD1. Unmatched junction bases numbered 1, after V lost 1 base and J lost 7 bases. The CDR3 totals 13 residues. Germline-derived CDR1 and CDR2 are GTSNPN and SVGIG (reference sequence). CDR3 region: CAWSEQGNSPLHF. CDR3 DNA: TGTGCCTGGAGTGAACAGGGGAATTCACCCCTCCACTTT.

The chain has TRBV5-1 and TRBJ1-4; D gene unclear. Germline values: CDR1 SGHRS, CDR2 YFSETQ. V was clipped by 4 bases and J by 3 bases, with 10 bases between them. The CDR3 sequence is 14 residues long. CDR3 protein: CASSPAGANEKLFF. CDR3 bases: TGCGCCAGCAGCCCCGCCGGGGCTAATGAAAAACTGTTTTTT.

This clone was picked up a small number of times. The chain recombines TRBV29-1 with TRBJ1-5; TRBD1 matches at 8 bases. J gave up 2 bases and V 4 bases, and 7 bases lay outside the gene matches. CDR3 length: 15 residues. The germline V gene has CDR1 SQVTM and CDR2 ANQGSEA. CDR3 sequence (DNA): TGCAGCGTTGCAGGGGGCATCGGTGGCAATCAGCCCCAGCATTTT. Its translation: CSVAGGIGGNQPQHF.

This chain connects TRBV30 to TRBJ1-5, with 7 bases lining up with TRBD1. J gave up 7 bases and V 1 base, and 7 bases lay outside the gene matches. Germline CDR1 reads GTSNPN; CDR2 reads SVGIG (reference sequence). CDR3 length equals 14 residues. This chain's CDR3 is CAWSGTGERQPQHF. The CDR3 DNA sequence: TGTGCCTGGAGTGGCACAGGGGAAAGGCAGCCCCAGCATTTT.

The rearrangement uses TRBV30 and TRBJ2-7; D gene ambiguous. The CDR3 spans 11 residues. Looked up from germline, CDR1 is GTSNPN and CDR2 is SVGIG (reference sequence). V was trimmed by 1 base and J by 9 bases, leaving 10 bases between them. The CDR3 protein is CAWSEELAQYF. For the CDR3, the DNA is TGTGCCTGGAGTGAGGAGCTGGCGCAGTACTTC.

V and J are TRBV30 and TRBJ2-3, with D tentatively TRBD2 (6 bases). Per the germline V gene, CDR1 is GTSNPN and CDR2 is SVGIG (reference sequence). V was trimmed by 0 bases and J by 6 bases, leaving 22 bases between them. This CDR3 has 17 amino acids. CDR3: CAWSVRRASGGADTQYF. The CDR3 DNA is TGTGCCTGGAGTGTAAGGAGGGCCTCTGGAGGAGCGGATACGCAGTATTTT.

The V and J genes are TRBV7-9 and TRBJ2-7, with a weak D call TRBD2 (5 bases). The CDR3 extends over 14 amino acids. In germline, CDR1 is SEHNR, CDR2 FQNEAQ (reference sequence). Trimming removed 5 bases from V and 3 bases from J, with 14 bases in between. CDR3 sequence: CASSREGVHYEQYF. Written as DNA, the CDR3 is TGTGCCAGCAGCCGGGAAGGCGTTCACTACGAGCAGTACTTC.

J is TRBJ1-2 and V is TRBV28; D may be TRBD1 (6 bases). Germline lookup yields CDR1 MDHEN and CDR2 SYDVKM. The CDR3 runs 15 residues. V was pared by 8 bases and J by 3 bases, with 19 bases between. CDR3 amino acids: CASQSGGATHYGYTF. CDR3 bases: TGTGCCAGCCAAAGTGGGGGGGCGACTCACTATGGCTACACCTTC.

In its sample, this clone was seen a few times. J is TRBJ2-3 and V is TRBV11-2; D perhaps matches TRBD1 (5 bases). Germline V CDR1 and CDR2: SGHAT, FQNNGV. CDR3 length: 15 amino acids. The V and J ends lost 1 base and 2 bases respectively, with 10 bases between them. The CDR3 bases are TGTGCCAGCAGCTTAGCAGCAGGGCCCACAGATACGCAGTATTTT. It translates to CASSLAAGPTDTQYF.